Presented here are 2 T cell receptor beta chains from one specimen sequenced in a study of long-term antiretroviral therapy in people with HIV. Sequencing used immunoSEQ v3.0 at survey level. The table came from immunoSEQ multiplex PCR; TCRdb's copy has only in-frame clones and leaves some out. The data hold tens of thousands of clones, with roughly four fifths observed a single time. Material: unsorted PBMCs, obtained 1.5 years after starting antiretroviral therapy. These receptors all stem from a man aged 25 to 40 with HIV.

The chain couples TRBV14 to TRBJ1-4; no reliable D call. V was clipped by 3 bases and J by 8 bases, with 13 bases between them. CDR1 and CDR2 from the germline V gene are SGHDN and FVKESK. This CDR3 spans 14 amino acids. CDR3 amino acids: CASSHYGEEEKLFF. The CDR3 region has the DNA TGTGCCAGCAGCCACTACGGGGAGGAGGAAAAACTGTTTTTT.

The chain joins TRBV18 to TRBJ2-1, with 10 bases matching TRBD1. Germline V lookup: CDR1 KGHSH, CDR2 LQKENI. V lost 4 bases, J lost 3 bases, and 3 bases stayed unmatched. This CDR3 has 15 amino acids. Here the CDR3 reads CASSRGTGDYNEQFF. In nucleotides, the CDR3 is TGTGCCAGCTCACGGGGGACAGGGGACTACAATGAGCAGTTCTTC.